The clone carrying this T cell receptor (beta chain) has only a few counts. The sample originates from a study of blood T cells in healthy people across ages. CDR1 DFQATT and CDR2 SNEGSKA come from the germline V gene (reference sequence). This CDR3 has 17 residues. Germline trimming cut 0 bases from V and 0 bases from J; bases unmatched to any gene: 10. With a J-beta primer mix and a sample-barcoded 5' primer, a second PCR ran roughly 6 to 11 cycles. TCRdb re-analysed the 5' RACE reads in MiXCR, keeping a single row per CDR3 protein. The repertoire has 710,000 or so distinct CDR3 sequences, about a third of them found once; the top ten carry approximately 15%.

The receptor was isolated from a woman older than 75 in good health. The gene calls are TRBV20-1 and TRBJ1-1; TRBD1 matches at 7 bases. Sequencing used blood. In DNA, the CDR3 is TGCAGTGCTAGAGATCCTCGAACCGGGACAGTGAACACTGAAGCTTTCTTT. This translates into CSARDPRTGTVNTEAFF.